Included here is one TCR beta chain sequence, with context. The CDR3 spans 17 residues. Germline V gene sequence: CDR1 MGHRA, CDR2 YSYEKL. V lost 3 bases, J lost 9 bases, and 24 bases lay in between. This record belongs to a study of blood T cell repertoires in COVID-19. Overall study: The United States, Italy and Spain provided the acute and convalescent COVID-19 samples. From T cells, B-cell-depleted T cells, or PBMCs came the material, which was cDNA or gDNA.

Original processing methods: Cell counts per sample came from amplifying reference gene primers. Sequencing used immunoSEQ multiplex PCR; TCRdb keeps in-frame clones, though not all of them. The V and J calls and clone size come from that table; D and trimming were worked out from the DNA. The repertoire holds about 360,000 clones, with around 90% as singletons. The clonotype was recovered from a human donor in a cohort sampled during active COVID-19. Sequencing input: peripheral blood. The rearrangement links TRBV4-1 to TRBJ2-1; D perhaps matches TRBD1 (6 bases). The chain's CDR3 is CASSHVFVGGALAEQFF. CDR3 nucleotides: TGCGCCAGCAGCCATGTTTTCGTTGGGGGCGCCCTGGCTGAGCAGTTCTTC.